Each of the 26 T cell receptor beta chains below was sequenced from the same sample in a study of PD-1 blockade in classical Hodgkin lymphoma. No patient escaped relapse after autologous stem cell transplantation, and brentuximab vedotin exposure varied. Only in-frame clones appear in the TCRdb table, and some are missing; sequencing was by immunoSEQ multiplex PCR. Of 20,000 to 25,000 clones in the sample, around 68% are singletons; the top ten hold around 21%. Specimen: peripheral blood mononuclear cells (PBMCs), collected at baseline. The receptors shown here come from a human donor with classical Hodgkin lymphoma.

This chain uses TRBV5-1 with TRBJ2-3; 7 bases are a match to TRBD2. J lost 3 bases, V lost 2 bases, and 3 bases had no gene match. CDR3 length: 14 amino acids. The germline CDR1 and CDR2 sequences are SGHRS and YFSETQ. CDR3 region: CASSFYSGTDTQYF. CDR3 nucleotide sequence: TGCGCCAGCAGCTTCTATAGCGGGACAGATACGCAGTATTTT.

The chain links TRBV28 to TRBJ2-4; 10 nucleotides line up with TRBD2. Germline CDR1 is MDHEN and CDR2 is SYDVKM. The J segment lost 7 bases and the V segment lost 5 bases, leaving 11 bases of the junction unmatched. There are 16 residues in the CDR3. The CDR3 is CASSTPGTSVGNIQYF. CDR3 bases: TGTGCCAGCAGTACCCCCGGGACTAGCGTGGGGAACATTCAGTACTTC.

The chain has TRBV6-6 and TRBJ1-1; no reliable D call. CDR3 length: 13 residues. The V end lost 11 bases, the J end lost 1 base, and 14 bases lay between the germline ends. Germline lookup yields CDR1 MNHNY and CDR2 SVGAGI (reference sequence). CDR3 in DNA: TGTGCCCTGGCGGAGGGATGGAACACTGAAGCTTTCTTT. Protein: CALAEGWNTEAFF.

This clone showed up just once. The V and J genes are TRBV9 and TRBJ2-3; D possibly corresponds to TRBD2 (5 bases). Germline values: CDR1 SGDLS, CDR2 YYNGEE. The CDR3 consists of 17 residues. V was cut by 0 bases and J by 0 bases, with 14 bases left in between. Here the CDR3 DNA reads TGTGCCAGCAGCGTAGAAGACTTCAGGACTAGCACAGATACGCAGTATTTT. Residues: CASSVEDFRTSTDTQYF.

The genes are TRBV5-4 and TRBJ2-1, with a weak D call TRBD1 (6 bases). The CDR3 runs to 12 residues. Germline V gene data show CDR1 as SGHNT and CDR2 as YYREEE (reference sequence). The V end lost 7 bases, the J end lost 8 bases, and 13 bases lay between the germline ends. The CDR3 DNA follows: TGTGCCAGCCCTGGGGGCTGGGATGAGCAGTTCTTC. This gives the protein CASPGGWDEQFF.

V is TRBV5-1 and J is TRBJ2-1, with D possibly TRBD1 on 7 matching bases. Trimming removed 2 bases from V and 4 bases from J, with 13 bases in between. The germline gives CDR1 SGHRS, CDR2 YFSETQ. This CDR3 contains 15 residues. The CDR3 sequence is CASSLGQAGYNEQFF. The CDR3, as DNA: TGCGCCAGCAGCTTAGGACAGGCGGGATACAATGAGCAGTTCTTC.

In its sample, this clone is medium-sized. The chain uses TRBV5-8 and TRBJ1-2; 7 bases match TRBD1. The CDR3 consists of 14 residues. Germline CDR1 and CDR2: SGHTS and YDEGEE. V was clipped by 0 bases and J by 6 bases; unmatched bases: 5. CDR3 in DNA: TGTGCCAGCAGCTTGGTAACAGGGGTTCATGGCTACACCTTC. Translating gives CASSLVTGVHGYTF.

The V gene is TRBV30, the J gene TRBJ2-3, with TRBD2 as a possible D gene (6 bases). In germline, CDR1 is GTSNPN, CDR2 SVGIG (reference sequence). Trimming pared 1 base from V and 4 bases from J, leaving 9 bases between. This CDR3 comprises 13 residues. Written as DNA, the CDR3 is TGTGCCTGGAGTGGTAGCGGCCCAGATACGCAGTATTTT. It yields the protein CAWSGSGPDTQYF. Full variable domain (missing parts from reference TRBV30 and TRBJ2-3): SQTIHQWPATLVQPVGSPLSLECTVEGTSNPNLYWYRQAAGRGLQLLFYSVGIGQISSEVPQNLSASRPQDRQFILSSKKLLLSDSGFYLCAWSGSGPDTQYFGPGTRLTVL.

CDR3 sequence reads: CASSLRAEDYEQYF. CDR3 nucleotide sequence: TGTGCCAGCAGCTTGCGGGCAGAAGACTACGAGCAGTACTTC. The chain employs TRBV5-6 and TRBJ2-7, with D unresolved. Trimming removed 1 base at V and 3 bases at J, with 11 bases between. CDR3 size: 14 residues. Germline V gene lookup returns CDR1 SGHDT and CDR2 YYEEEE.

The J gene is TRBJ1-2, the V gene TRBV27; no clear D. Trimming took 5 bases from V and 4 from J, leaving 17 bases between them. Germline lookup yields CDR1 MNHEY and CDR2 SMNVEV (reference sequence). The CDR3 loop spans 15 amino acids. The CDR3 coding sequence is TGTGCCAGCAGTCCCCCCGGGAGTCCGCGCTATGGCTACACCTTC. This sequence encodes CASSPPGSPRYGYTF.

The chain is built from TRBV27 and TRBJ2-7; 8 bases line up with TRBD1. The length of the CDR3 is 14 residues. Trimming removed 4 bases from V and 6 bases from J; junction bases left unmatched: 8. CDR1 is MNHEY, CDR2 SMNVEV, per germline (reference sequence). The chain's CDR3 is CASSSGTGPSEQYF. CDR3 bases: TGTGCCAGCAGTTCCGGGACAGGACCCTCCGAGCAGTACTTC.

The chain carries TRBV6-5 and TRBJ2-7, with TRBD1 identical over 10 bases. The CDR3 is made up of 14 amino acids. The V segment lost 7 bases and the J segment 5 bases; nucleotides outside the gene matches: 8. Germline CDR1 is MNHEY and CDR2 is SVGAGI. CDR3 residues: CASTAGTGVHEQYF. CDR3 bases: TGTGCCAGCACCGCCGGGACAGGGGTCCACGAGCAGTACTTC.

V is TRBV5-1 and J is TRBJ2-3; D gene uncertain. Between the trimmed V and J ends, which lost 2 bases and 3 bases, there was a span of 10 bases. Germline V gives CDR1 SGHRS, CDR2 YFSETQ. There are 14 residues in the CDR3. This CDR3 reads CASSLPATTDTQYF. The CDR3 DNA reads TGCGCCAGCAGCTTACCAGCGACGACAGATACGCAGTATTTT.

V is TRBV19 and J is TRBJ1-5; 8 bases are shared with TRBD1. Germline V gives CDR1 LNHDA, CDR2 SQIVND (reference sequence). Trimming took 4 bases from V and 6 from J; bases not matched to a gene: 8. The CDR3 sequence is 15 residues long. The CDR3 region has the DNA TGTGCCAGTAGTACTACCGGACAGGGCGGTCAGCCCCAGCATTTT. Its protein is CASSTTGQGGQPQHF.

This clone was seen just once. The V call is TRBV28, the J call TRBJ1-5, with a possible D match to TRBD1 (5 bases). Germline CDR1 is MDHEN and CDR2 is SYDVKM. CDR3 length: 14 residues. Trimming stripped 2 bases from V and 5 bases from J, with 10 bases between. The CDR3 is CASSLEGDHQPQHF. DNA of the CDR3: TGTGCCAGCAGTTTAGAAGGGGACCATCAGCCCCAGCATTTT.

This clone was found many times. The chain combines TRBV30 with TRBJ2-5; D may be TRBD1 (5 bases). The V and J ends lost 2 bases and 0 bases respectively, with 16 bases between them. Looked up from germline, CDR1 is GTSNPN and CDR2 is SVGIG (reference sequence). The CDR3 runs 16 residues. CDR3 in DNA: TGTGCCTGGAGTCCCCCGACAGCATCGTACCAAGAGACCCAGTACTTC. Residues: CAWSPPTASYQETQYF.

The chain combines TRBV9 with TRBJ1-1, with 7 bases that match TRBD1. V was pared by 0 bases and J by 5 bases, with 4 bases of the junction left unmatched. This CDR3 spans 14 amino acids. CDR1 is SGDLS, CDR2 YYNGEE, per germline. CDR3 DNA sequence: TGTGCCAGCAGCGTAGTCGACAGGGAGACTGAAGCTTTCTTT. Amino acids: CASSVVDRETEAFF.

The rearrangement links TRBV19 to TRBJ2-2, with 8 bases that match TRBD1. Germline CDR1 is LNHDA and CDR2 is SQIVND (reference sequence). With V trimmed by 11 bases and J by 3 bases, 5 bases remained unmatched. The CDR3 loop spans 13 amino acids. The CDR3 protein is CAGQGPDTGELFF. As DNA, the CDR3 is TGTGCCGGACAGGGACCGGACACCGGGGAGCTGTTTTTT.

With regard to this clone: Other DNA sequences in the sample encode the same CDR3. The rearrangement links TRBV4-2 to TRBJ2-7; D perhaps matches TRBD1 (5 bases). CDR3 length: 12 residues. V was shortened by 1 base and J by 5 bases, with 6 bases between the two germline ends. Per germline, CDR1 LGHNA and CDR2 YNFKEQ. CDR3 in amino acids: CASSQVGDEQYF. DNA for the CDR3: TGTGCCAGCAGCCAAGTAGGGGACGAGCAGTACTTC.

In its sample, this clone was seen once. The chain employs TRBV19 and TRBJ1-5; TRBD1 might be the D (5 bases). The CDR3 spans 15 residues. Trimming stripped 5 bases from V and 0 bases from J, with 11 bases between. Germline V CDR1 and CDR2: LNHDA, SQIVND (reference sequence). For the CDR3, the DNA is TGTGCCAGTAGTCAGGGTGAACATAGCAATCAGCCCCAGCATTTT. Translating it yields CASSQGEHSNQPQHF.

The chain joins TRBV11-2 to TRBJ1-4; D is unresolved. Deletions cut 0 bases from V and 5 bases from J, with 10 bases between. The germline V gene encodes CDR1 SGHAT and CDR2 FQNNGV. The CDR3 totals 15 residues. In DNA, the CDR3 is TGTGCCAGCAGCTTAGATCCCGGCGGGAATGAAAAACTGTTTTTT. As protein: CASSLDPGGNEKLFF.

V and J are TRBV4-3 and TRBJ1-2; possibly TRBD1 for D (5 bases). The CDR3 extends over 14 amino acids. CDR1 LGHNA and CDR2 YSLEER come from the germline V gene. Trimming stripped 2 bases from V and 3 bases from J, with 10 bases between. The CDR3 sequence: CASSQWGEHYGYTF. CDR3 bases: TGCGCCAGCAGCCAATGGGGGGAACACTATGGCTACACCTTC.

The sample holds one count of this clone. The chain recombines TRBV4-1 with TRBJ1-2; tentative D call: TRBD1 (6 bases). Germline V gene sequence: CDR1 MGHRA, CDR2 YSYEKL. Trimming cost V 1 base and J 0 bases, with 9 bases left between them. This CDR3 is built from 15 residues. The CDR3 nucleotides read TGCGCCAGCAGCCAAGCGACAGGTCCTAACTATGGCTACACCTTC. The encoded protein is CASSQATGPNYGYTF.

This clone is a singleton in its sample. The chain links TRBV30 to TRBJ2-2, with 7 bases fitting TRBD2. The CDR3 loop spans 15 amino acids. Germline assignment: CDR1 GTSNPN and CDR2 SVGIG (reference sequence). V lost 7 bases, J lost 4 bases, and 12 bases stayed unmatched. The DNA for the CDR3 is TGTGCCTTTCCGTCGGGGGGTCGTGGCACCGGGGAGCTGTTTTTT. Its translation: CAFPSGGRGTGELFF.

The genes are TRBV7-2 and TRBJ2-7; 13 bases map to TRBD2. The CDR3 length is 15 residues. The trim removed 3 bases at V and 1 base at J, leaving 0 bases unmatched. CDR1 is SGHTA, CDR2 FQGNSA, per germline. The CDR3 DNA is TGTGCCAGCAGCTTGACTAGCGGGGGGTCCTACGAGCAGTACTTC. Protein sequence: CASSLTSGGSYEQYF.

The rearrangement joins TRBV9 to TRBJ2-7; TRBD2 matches at 15 bases. The CDR3 sequence is 19 residues long. V shed 0 bases, J shed 5 bases, and the junction held 12 bases outside the gene matches. CDR1 is SGDLS and CDR2 is YYNGEE in the germline V gene. CDR3 loop: CASSVGPGLAGGLLDEQYF. DNA of the CDR3: TGTGCCAGCAGCGTAGGGCCGGGACTAGCGGGAGGCCTCCTCGACGAGCAGTACTTC. Using reference TRBV9 and TRBJ2-7 for the parts outside the CDR3, the full variable domain is DSGVTQTPKHLITATGQRVTLRCSPRSGDLSVYWYQQSLDQGLQFLIQYYNGEERAKGNILERFSAQQFPDLHSELNLSSLELGDSALYFCASSVGPGLAGGLLDEQYFGPGTRLTVT.